Shown below are 19 T cell receptor beta chains from a single sample sequenced in a study of blood T cell repertoires in COVID-19 (TCRdb year 2020). Libraries were made using the immunoSEQ multiplex PCR assay. Imported from immuneACCESS, the table was reduced by TCRdb to in-frame sequences with V and J called. These copies leave out some clones; in studies compared against another copy, an unresolved V gene accounts for under half, and the cause of the remainder is not known. Across this sample there are around 260,000 clones, with 70% to 90% seen only once. Together, the top ten hold more than 4% of the sample. Sequencing input: PBMCs or T cells enriched from blood (not recorded which). The source of these receptors is a woman aged 30 to 39 who had recovered from COVID-19.

This clone came up many times. V and J are TRBV5-4 and TRBJ1-2, with D uncertain. The CDR3 runs to 14 residues. Trimming removed 3 bases at V and 1 base at J, with 10 bases between. Looked up from germline, CDR1 is SGHNT and CDR2 is YYREEE (reference sequence). DNA for the CDR3: TGTGCCAGCAGCTCATGGCAGAATAACTATGGCTACACCTTC. Protein sequence: CASSSWQNNYGYTF.

The genes are TRBV24-1 and TRBJ2-7; 9 bases map to TRBD1. Germline V gene data show CDR1 as KGHDR and CDR2 as SFDVKD. Trimming took 9 bases from V and 9 from J; bases not matched to a gene: 11. The length of the CDR3 is 13 residues. The CDR3 region is CATADRGGIGQYF. The CDR3 region has the DNA TGTGCCACCGCGGACAGGGGAGGAATTGGGCAGTACTTC.

This clone was counted once. The gene calls are TRBV4-1 and TRBJ1-1; possible D gene TRBD1, 5 bases. CDR3 size: 14 residues. V was pared by 7 bases and J by 2 bases, with 14 bases between. The V gene's germline CDR1 is MGHRA and CDR2 YSYEKL. In nucleotides, the CDR3 is TGCGCCAGCAAAGGGCAGGGCCTAAACACTGAAGCTTTCTTT. It encodes CASKGQGLNTEAFF.

The CDR3 coding sequence is TGCGCCAGCAGCTCGTACAGGGGAAACACCGGGGAGCTGTTTTTT. The encoded protein is CASSSYRGNTGELFF. This chain joins TRBV5-1 and TRBJ2-2; TRBD1 agrees at 7 bases. Germline lookup yields CDR1 SGHRS and CDR2 YFSETQ. With V trimmed by 3 bases and J by 2 bases, 4 bases remained unmatched. CDR3 size: 15 residues.

This clone came up once. V gene TRBV3-1 (or the pseudogene TRBV3-2) combines with J gene TRBJ1-6; 7 bases line up with TRBD1. The germline CDR1 and CDR2 sequences are LGHDT and YNNKEL (reference sequence). V was clipped by 0 bases and J by 10 bases; unmatched bases: 9. The CDR3 is made up of 16 amino acids. CDR3 amino acids: CASSQDRRTGGSPLHF. The CDR3 bases are TGTGCCAGCAGCCAAGATAGGCGGACAGGAGGATCACCCCTCCACTTT.

This rearrangement joins TRBV27 to TRBJ2-1, with TRBD2 matching over 8 bases. The V segment lost 1 base and the J segment 3 bases; nucleotides outside the gene matches: 2. The germline V gene has CDR1 MNHEY and CDR2 SMNVEV (reference sequence). There are 15 residues in the CDR3. CDR3 residues: CASSLFTSGYNEQFF. CDR3 DNA sequence: TGTGCCAGCAGTTTATTTACTAGCGGCTACAATGAGCAGTTCTTC.

The chain has TRBV9 and TRBJ2-6, with D possibly TRBD1 on 5 matching bases. Trimming cost V 4 bases and J 6 bases, with 14 bases left between them. Germline lookup yields CDR1 SGDLS and CDR2 YYNGEE. The CDR3 length is 15 residues. The CDR3 here is CASSPDIREANVLTF. CDR3 sequence (DNA): TGTGCCAGCAGCCCCGATATCAGGGAGGCCAACGTCCTGACTTTC.

The chain employs TRBV5-1 and TRBJ1-1; 8 bases are shared with TRBD1. Germline V gene sequence: CDR1 SGHRS, CDR2 YFSETQ. The CDR3 length is 18 residues. With 0 bases clipped from V and 0 bases from J, the junction kept 10 bases outside the gene matches. CDR3 amino acids: CASSLAGQGASLNTEAFF. The CDR3 DNA reads TGCGCCAGCAGCTTGGCGGGGCAGGGGGCTTCTCTGAACACTGAAGCTTTCTTT. Combining the CDR3 with reference TRBV5-1 and TRBJ1-1 gives the whole variable domain KAGVTQTPRYLIKTRGQQVTLSCSPISGHRSVSWYQQTPGQGLQFLFEYFSETQRNKGNFPGRFSGRQFSNSRSEMNVSTLELGDSALYLCASSLAGQGASLNTEAFFGQGTRLTVV.

The rearrangement joins TRBV28 to TRBJ2-2; a possible D gene is TRBD1 (6 bases). The CDR3 runs to 17 residues. The V and J ends lost 5 bases and 1 base respectively, with 17 bases between them. CDR1 and CDR2 (germline): MDHEN, SYDVKM. CDR3 residues: CASSAQPNRVNTGELFF. CDR3 in DNA: TGTGCCAGCAGTGCTCAGCCGAACAGGGTGAACACCGGGGAGCTGTTTTTT.

The CDR3 bases are TGTGCCAGCAGCCAAGCGGGGGGCTCTCAGCCCCAGCATTTT. It codes for CASSQAGGSQPQHF. The chain is built from TRBV3-1 (or the pseudogene TRBV3-2) and TRBJ1-5; D possibly corresponds to TRBD1 (6 bases). The ends were cut back, 1 base at V and 6 bases at J, with 10 bases in the middle. There are 14 residues in the CDR3. The germline CDR1 and CDR2 sequences are LGHDT and YNNKEL (reference sequence).

This clone has only one observation. The chain carries TRBV5-3 and TRBJ1-5, with D hard to call. TRBV5-3 is noted as an ORF with a role that remains uncertain. Trimming removed 0 bases at V and 11 bases at J, with 15 bases between. The CDR3 consists of 14 residues. The CDR3: CARSLVTLGWAQHF. Here the CDR3 DNA reads TGTGCCAGAAGCTTGGTTACATTGGGCTGGGCCCAGCATTTT.

The rearrangement links TRBV27 to TRBJ2-1, with 8 bases lining up with TRBD2. The V gene's germline CDR1 is MNHEY and CDR2 SMNVEV (reference sequence). The CDR3 has 16 amino acids. V was clipped by 3 bases and J by 8 bases; unmatched bases: 12. The CDR3 DNA reads TGTGCCAGCAGTTTTTTCCCTTTAGCGGGAAAGGATGAGCAGTTCTTC. It encodes CASSFFPLAGKDEQFF.

The rearrangement links TRBV4-1 to TRBJ1-5; D gene unclear. Germline-derived CDR1 and CDR2 are MGHRA and YSYEKL. V was cut by 1 base and J by 0 bases, with 10 bases left in between. The CDR3 has 16 amino acids. The CDR3 sequence: CASSQVRRGSNQPQHF. In nucleotides, the CDR3 is TGCGCCAGCAGCCAAGTAAGGCGGGGTAGCAATCAGCCCCAGCATTTT.

This CDR3 is CASSTPIAGLPSYEQYF. The CDR3 DNA follows: TGTGCCAGCAGCACCCCCATTGCGGGCCTGCCCTCCTACGAGCAGTACTTC. The V gene is TRBV6-2 or TRBV6-3, the J gene TRBJ2-7; possibly TRBD2 for D (5 bases). V was cut by 6 bases and J by 0 bases, with 21 bases left in between. This CDR3 has 17 amino acids. The germline V gene has CDR1 MNHEY and CDR2 SVGEGT.

This chain joins TRBV19 and TRBJ2-7, with TRBD2 matching over 10 bases. V lost 3 bases to trimming and J lost 4 bases; unmatched junction nucleotides: 6. Germline V gene data show CDR1 as LNHDA and CDR2 as SQIVND (reference sequence). The CDR3 is 15 amino acids. The CDR3 here is CASSMPASGGYEQYF. The CDR3 bases are TGTGCCAGTAGTATGCCCGCTAGCGGGGGTTACGAGCAGTACTTC.

This sequence joins TRBV11-2 and TRBJ1-2; 9 bases fit TRBD1. Germline CDR1 and CDR2: SGHAT and FQNNGV. The CDR3 totals 13 residues. V was pared by 6 bases and J by 8 bases, with 7 bases of the junction left unmatched. The CDR3 nucleotides read TGTGCCAGCAGATCGGGACAGGGCTTCGGCTACACCTTC. Translated, it gives CASRSGQGFGYTF.

The chain carries TRBV6-5 and TRBJ2-7; 8 bases line up with TRBD1. V was clipped by 2 bases and J by 5 bases; unmatched bases: 5. The CDR3 length is 14 residues. Looked up from germline, CDR1 is MNHEY and CDR2 is SVGAGI. The CDR3 loop is CASSYVTGGHEQYF. In DNA form, the CDR3 reads TGTGCCAGCAGTTACGTTACAGGGGGACACGAGCAGTACTTC.

The rearrangement joins TRBV6-5 to TRBJ2-7, with D perhaps TRBD1 (5 bases). CDR3 length: 13 amino acids. Trimming cost V 5 bases and J 1 base, with 9 bases left between them. Germline assignment: CDR1 MNHEY and CDR2 SVGAGI. The CDR3 loop reads CASSLRVSYEQYF. The CDR3 nucleotides read TGTGCCAGCAGTCTCAGGGTTTCCTACGAGCAGTACTTC.

The rearrangement joins TRBV4-1 to TRBJ2-2; a weak D match, TRBD2 (5 bases). The CDR3 extends over 20 amino acids. Germline V gene sequence: CDR1 MGHRA, CDR2 YSYEKL. V gave up 1 base and J gave up 0 bases, with 21 bases separating them. CDR3 nucleotides: TGCGCCAGCAGCCAAGGTCCTCTCTTCCAACTAGGACCGAACACCGGGGAGCTGTTTTTT. Translated, it gives CASSQGPLFQLGPNTGELFF.